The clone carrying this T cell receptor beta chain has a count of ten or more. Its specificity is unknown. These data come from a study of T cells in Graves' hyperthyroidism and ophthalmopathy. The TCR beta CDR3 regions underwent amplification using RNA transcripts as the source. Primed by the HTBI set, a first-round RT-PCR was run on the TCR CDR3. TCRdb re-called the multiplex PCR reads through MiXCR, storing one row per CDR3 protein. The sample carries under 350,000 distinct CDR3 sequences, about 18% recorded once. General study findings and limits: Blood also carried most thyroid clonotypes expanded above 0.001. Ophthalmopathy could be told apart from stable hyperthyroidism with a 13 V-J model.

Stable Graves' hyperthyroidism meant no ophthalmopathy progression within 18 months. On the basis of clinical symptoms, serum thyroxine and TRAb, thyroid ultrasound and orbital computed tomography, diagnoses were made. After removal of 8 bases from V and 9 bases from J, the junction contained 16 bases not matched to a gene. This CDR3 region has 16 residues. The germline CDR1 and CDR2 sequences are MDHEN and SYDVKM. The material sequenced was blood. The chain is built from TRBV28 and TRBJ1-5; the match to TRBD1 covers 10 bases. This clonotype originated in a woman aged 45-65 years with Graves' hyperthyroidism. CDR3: CASFPSPGQGDRPQHF. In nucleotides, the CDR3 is TGTGCCAGCTTCCCGAGCCCAGGACAGGGGGACAGGCCCCAGCATTTT.